What follows are 29 T cell receptor beta chains derived from one specimen sequenced in a study of cytomegalovirus exposure and HLA in healthy donors. Sequenced by immunoSEQ multiplex PCR; TCRdb stores in-frame clones only, minus some. The table includes more than 95,000 clones, 70% to 90% detected once. Sequencing was done on a sample of PBMCs. Receptors originate from a woman aged 18-29 years in good health and CMV-seronegative.

The rearrangement uses TRBV7-2 and TRBJ2-3; D is ambiguous. Germline V gives CDR1 SGHTA, CDR2 FQGNSA. The CDR3 sequence is 13 residues long. V lost 3 bases and J lost 1, with 5 bases in between. The CDR3 is CASSFSGTDTQYF. CDR3 DNA sequence: TGTGCCAGCAGCTTTTCCGGCACAGATACGCAGTATTTT. The full variable domain, in which reference TRBV7-2 and TRBJ2-3 provide the parts outside the CDR3, is GAGVSQSPSNKVTEKGKDVELRCDPISGHTALYWYRQSLGQGLEFLIYFQGNSAPDKSGLPSDRFSAERTGGSVSTLTIQRTQQEDSAVYLCASSFSGTDTQYFGPGTRLTVL.

The chain is built from TRBV9 and TRBJ2-5, with 11 bases that match TRBD2. With 1 base clipped from V and 5 bases from J, the junction kept 4 bases outside the gene matches. Germline V lookup: CDR1 SGDLS, CDR2 YYNGEE. The CDR3 extends over 15 amino acids. The CDR3, as DNA: TGTGCCAGCAGCGTATGGACTAGCGGGTTTGAGACCCAGTACTTC. It encodes CASSVWTSGFETQYF. Full variable domain (rest looked up from reference TRBV9 and TRBJ2-5): DSGVTQTPKHLITATGQRVTLRCSPRSGDLSVYWYQQSLDQGLQFLIQYYNGEERAKGNILERFSAQQFPDLHSELNLSSLELGDSALYFCASSVWTSGFETQYFGPGTRLLVL.

The chain is built from TRBV2 and TRBJ2-5; 8 nucleotides line up with TRBD1. Unmatched junction bases numbered 6, after V lost 2 bases and J lost 4 bases. The CDR3 is made up of 15 amino acids. CDR1 SNHLY and CDR2 FYNNEI come from the germline V gene. This chain's CDR3 is CASSEIAGGAETQYF. The CDR3 coding sequence is TGTGCCAGCAGTGAAATTGCAGGGGGCGCAGAGACCCAGTACTTC.

This chain connects TRBV30 to TRBJ2-6; D is ambiguous. The germline V gene has CDR1 GTSNPN and CDR2 SVGIG (reference sequence). Trimming took off 6 bases at V and 0 bases at J, with 3 bases between the two ends. This CDR3 comprises 12 residues. CDR3 sequence: CACSSGANVLTF. In nucleotides, the CDR3 is TGTGCCTGCTCCTCTGGGGCCAACGTCCTGACTTTC.

V and J are TRBV27 and TRBJ2-3; TRBD2 matches at 15 bases. Germline trimming cut 8 bases from V and 4 bases from J; bases unmatched to any gene: 7. Germline V gene data show CDR1 as MNHEY and CDR2 as SMNVEV (reference sequence). The length of the CDR3 is 16 residues. Written as DNA, the CDR3 is TGTGCCAGCGGGGACCGGACTAGCGGGAGGGCAGATACGCAGTATTTT. Its translation: CASGDRTSGRADTQYF.

The chain is built from TRBV7-9 and TRBJ2-5; 9 positions agree with TRBD1. This CDR3 spans 17 amino acids. From germline, CDR1 is SEHNR and CDR2 FQNEAQ (reference sequence). The V and J ends lost 1 base and 2 bases, in that order; junction bases with no gene match: 8. The CDR3 DNA reads TGTGCCAGCAGCTTAGACGGGACAGGGTCAAATCAAGAGACCCAGTACTTC. It yields the protein CASSLDGTGSNQETQYF.

V and J are TRBV30 and TRBJ1-5, with D uncertain. The CDR3 loop spans 14 amino acids. The ends were cut back, 0 bases at V and 6 bases at J, with 12 bases in the middle. CDR1 and CDR2 from the germline V gene are GTSNPN and SVGIG (reference sequence). CDR3 region: CAWSVSSRSQPQHF. CDR3 bases: TGTGCCTGGAGTGTAAGCAGTAGGAGTCAGCCCCAGCATTTT.

V gene TRBV30 combines with J gene TRBJ1-3; 7 nucleotides agree with TRBD1. The CDR3 totals 13 residues. From germline, CDR1 is GTSNPN and CDR2 SVGIG (reference sequence). V was clipped by 5 bases and J by 4 bases; unmatched bases: 5. The CDR3 nucleotides read TGTGCCTGGGCCATACAGGGGGGAAACACCATATATTTT. This codes for CAWAIQGGNTIYF.

The rearrangement links TRBV7-9 to TRBJ2-6; weak D call: TRBD2 (5 bases). The CDR3 loop spans 16 amino acids. Trimming pared 5 bases from V and 2 bases from J, leaving 13 bases between. Germline values: CDR1 SEHNR, CDR2 FQNEAQ (reference sequence). The CDR3 protein is CASSRPGKPGANVLTF. As DNA, the CDR3 is TGTGCCAGCAGCCGACCGGGGAAACCTGGGGCCAACGTCCTGACTTTC.

The chain links TRBV28 to TRBJ1-5; tentative D call: TRBD1 (5 bases). The germline gives CDR1 MDHEN, CDR2 SYDVKM. CDR3 length equals 15 residues. V lost 6 bases to trimming and J lost 2 bases, with 14 bases between them. Here the CDR3 reads CASRKSGLGNQPQHF. In DNA form, the CDR3 reads TGTGCCAGCAGGAAATCGGGACTGGGCAATCAGCCCCAGCATTTT.

V gene TRBV7-2 combines with J gene TRBJ1-2, with 8 bases that match TRBD1. Unmatched junction bases numbered 8, after V lost 5 bases and J lost 6 bases. This CDR3 is 14 amino acids long. Looked up from germline, CDR1 is SGHTA and CDR2 is FQGNSA. Here the CDR3 DNA reads TGTGCCAGCAGCACATTTAAGACAGGGGATGGCTACACCTTC. Its translation is CASSTFKTGDGYTF.

The rearrangement uses TRBV5-1 and TRBJ2-7; a weak D match, TRBD1 (7 bases). Germline loops: CDR1 SGHRS, CDR2 YFSETQ. The CDR3 consists of 14 residues. Trimming shortened V by 0 bases and J by 5 bases, and 12 bases separated the two germline ends. The CDR3 DNA reads TGCGCCAGCAGCTTGGGCCTCAGGGGGGACGAGCAGTACTTC. This encodes CASSLGLRGDEQYF.

The genes are TRBV7-2 and TRBJ2-3; TRBD2 aligns across 11 bases. The CDR3 has 16 residues. J was trimmed by 1 base and V by 5 bases; bases with no gene match: 5. Germline values: CDR1 SGHTA, CDR2 FQGNSA. CDR3 amino acids: CASSVSGGAGTDTQYF. The CDR3 region has the DNA TGTGCCAGCAGCGTTAGCGGGGGGGCCGGCACAGATACGCAGTATTTT.

The chain couples TRBV9 to TRBJ1-4; tentatively, D is TRBD1 (5 bases). The CDR3 covers 14 residues. Trimming pared 0 bases from V and 4 bases from J, leaving 7 bases between. Per germline, CDR1 SGDLS and CDR2 YYNGEE. The CDR3 spells CASSVDQGNEKLFF. The CDR3 DNA sequence: TGTGCCAGCAGCGTAGACCAGGGTAATGAAAAACTGTTTTTT.

About this clone: At the DNA level, this CDR3 is encoded by other sequences in the same sample as well. The genes are TRBV27 and TRBJ1-5; 8 positions agree with TRBD1. V was pared by 6 bases and J by 2 bases, with 6 bases of the junction left unmatched. This CDR3 contains 15 residues. Germline V CDR1 and CDR2: MNHEY, SMNVEV (reference sequence). The CDR3 reads CASSAGTGGNQPQHF. The CDR3 DNA sequence: TGTGCCAGCAGCGCTGGGACAGGAGGCAATCAGCCCCAGCATTTT.

The V and J genes are TRBV30 and TRBJ1-4; D might be TRBD1 (5 bases). Germline CDR1 is GTSNPN and CDR2 is SVGIG (reference sequence). Trimming stripped 0 bases from V and 6 bases from J, with 14 bases between. CDR3 length: 15 residues. The CDR3 DNA reads as TGTGCCTGGAGTGTACGGGGGACGGGGTATGAAAAACTGTTTTTT. It translates to CAWSVRGTGYEKLFF.

This chain uses TRBV10-3 with TRBJ1-1, with D possibly being TRBD1 (6 bases). Trimming removed 6 bases at V and 5 bases at J, with 13 bases between. Germline V gene data show CDR1 as ENHRY and CDR2 as SYGVKD. This CDR3 is 13 amino acids long. CDR3 sequence: CAISTGPWTEAFF. The CDR3 nucleotides read TGTGCCATCAGCACAGGGCCGTGGACTGAAGCTTTCTTT.

The chain recombines TRBV11-2 with TRBJ1-3; TRBD1 is a possible D gene (6 bases). CDR3 size: 16 residues. V was cut by 4 bases and J by 1 base, with 14 bases left in between. Germline assignment: CDR1 SGHAT and CDR2 FQNNGV. The CDR3 protein is CASSSIRQGSGNTIYF. CDR3 nucleotide sequence: TGTGCCAGCAGCTCAATTCGTCAGGGGTCTGGAAACACCATATATTTT.

The chain is built from TRBV11-3 and TRBJ2-7; perhaps TRBD1 as D (5 bases). Trimming removed 2 bases from V and 0 bases from J, with 14 bases in between. Germline CDR1 and CDR2: SGHNT and YENEEA. CDR3 size: 16 residues. Here the CDR3 DNA reads TGTGCCAGCAGCTTATACAGCCGACAGTCCTCCTACGAGCAGTACTTC. Residues: CASSLYSRQSSYEQYF. The full variable domain, with the rest looked up from reference TRBV11-3 and TRBJ2-7, is EAGVVQSPRYKIIEKKQPVAFWCNPISGHNTLYWYLQNLGQGPELLIRYENEEAVDDSQLPKDRFSAERLKGVDSTLKIQPAELGDSAVYLCASSLYSRQSSYEQYFGPGTRLTVT.

The chain joins TRBV7-9 to TRBJ2-1; no reliable D call. The V and J ends lost 9 bases and 5 bases respectively, with 8 bases between them. Per germline, CDR1 SEHNR and CDR2 FQNEAQ (reference sequence). This CDR3 comprises 11 residues. Here the CDR3 reads CASYSDNEQFF. CDR3 nucleotide sequence: TGTGCCAGTTATTCCGACAATGAGCAGTTCTTC.

The V gene is TRBV28, the J gene TRBJ2-2, with 12 bases identical to TRBD2. V lost 3 bases to trimming and J lost 5 bases; unmatched junction nucleotides: 13. This CDR3 contains 19 residues. The germline gives CDR1 MDHEN, CDR2 SYDVKM. The CDR3 is CASSLVSSGRVRGTGELFF. CDR3 nucleotide sequence: TGTGCCAGCAGTTTGGTTTCTAGCGGGAGGGTCCGGGGGACCGGGGAGCTGTTTTTT.

This sequence joins TRBV5-1 and TRBJ2-5, with TRBD1 matching over 7 bases. V dropped 2 bases and J dropped 4; count of bases not matched to a gene: 5. This CDR3 is 14 amino acids long. Per the germline V gene, CDR1 is SGHRS and CDR2 is YFSETQ. The CDR3 DNA reads TGCGCCAGCAGCTTACAGGGGCAGGCAGAGACCCAGTACTTC. It translates to CASSLQGQAETQYF.

This chain links TRBV30 with TRBJ1-6; 7 bases are a match to TRBD1. Trimming removed 6 bases from V and 6 bases from J; junction bases left unmatched: 5. The CDR3 covers 13 residues. Germline loops: CDR1 GTSNPN, CDR2 SVGIG (reference sequence). The CDR3 DNA is TGTGCCTGTCAGGGGGACGGTAATTCACCCCTCCACTTT. Protein: CACQGDGNSPLHF.

V is TRBV11-3 and J is TRBJ2-7, with 11 positions matching TRBD2. CDR3 length: 18 residues. V lost 0 bases and J lost 0; bases outside the gene matches: 7. Germline lookup yields CDR1 SGHNT and CDR2 YENEEA. The CDR3 loop is CASSLEGLAATNSYEQYF. DNA of the CDR3: TGTGCCAGCAGCTTAGAGGGACTAGCGGCAACGAACTCCTACGAGCAGTACTTC.

The chain recombines TRBV30 with TRBJ2-4, with D perhaps matching TRBD1 (6 bases). V was cut by 0 bases and J by 6 bases, with 12 bases left in between. The CDR3 is 14 amino acids. Germline CDR1 GTSNPN, CDR2 SVGIG (reference sequence). CDR3 amino acids: CAWSVDTGINIQYF. CDR3 nucleotide sequence: TGTGCCTGGAGTGTAGATACAGGGATAAACATTCAGTACTTC.

This chain connects TRBV28 to TRBJ2-1, with 9 bases aligning to TRBD2. V lost 2 bases and J lost 7; bases outside the gene matches: 3. There are 14 residues in the CDR3. Germline V CDR1 and CDR2: MDHEN, SYDVKM. CDR3 residues: CASSLGLARNEQFF. The CDR3 DNA reads TGTGCCAGCAGTTTAGGACTAGCGCGGAATGAGCAGTTCTTC.

The rearrangement uses TRBV19 and TRBJ2-1; 10 nucleotides align to TRBD2. The germline V gene has CDR1 LNHDA and CDR2 SQIVND (reference sequence). Trimming removed 3 bases from V and 1 base from J; junction bases left unmatched: 9. The CDR3 consists of 18 residues. CDR3 in amino acids: CASSIALAGVRSYNEQFF. The CDR3 nucleotides read TGTGCCAGTAGTATTGCCCTAGCGGGAGTACGGTCCTACAATGAGCAGTTCTTC.

This clone was recorded once. This sequence joins TRBV10-3 and TRBJ2-1; TRBD1 is a possible D gene (5 bases). V lost 2 bases, J lost 9 bases, and 8 bases lay in between. This CDR3 is 12 amino acids long. From germline, CDR1 is ENHRY and CDR2 SYGVKD. Here the CDR3 DNA reads TGTGCCATCAGTGAGAGTAGGGGTGAGCAGTTCTTC. Protein sequence: CAISESRGEQFF.

J is TRBJ2-1 and V is TRBV27; the D gene is possibly TRBD1 (6 bases). Trimming pared 4 bases from V and 7 bases from J, leaving 11 bases between. The CDR3 length is 13 residues. Germline V lookup: CDR1 MNHEY, CDR2 SMNVEV (reference sequence). The CDR3 loop reads CASSWGPGNEQFF. DNA for the CDR3: TGTGCCAGCAGTTGGGGGCCGGGAAATGAGCAGTTCTTC.